The 17 T cell receptor beta chains presented below share a single source sample, sequenced in a study of T cells in localized non-small cell lung cancer. Sequenced by immunoSEQ multiplex PCR; TCRdb stores in-frame clones only, minus some. The sample lists roughly 38,000 clones, approximately 88% occurring once. The sample in question was peripheral blood, obtained before any cancer treatment. Source of these receptors: a woman aged 35 to 69 with stage I lung adenocarcinoma.

The genes are TRBV6-6 and TRBJ2-7, with TRBD2 matching 8 bases. The CDR3 covers 13 residues. The V gene's germline CDR1 is MNHNY and CDR2 SVGAGI (reference sequence). Trimming removed 11 bases from V and 4 bases from J; junction bases left unmatched: 10. The CDR3 protein is CAASRGGWYEQYF. The DNA for the CDR3 is TGTGCCGCCTCCCGGGGGGGGTGGTACGAGCAGTACTTC.

V and J are TRBV9 and TRBJ2-5, with D maybe TRBD1 (5 bases). The CDR3 is made up of 12 amino acids. Germline assignment: CDR1 SGDLS and CDR2 YYNGEE. V lost 3 bases and J 3 bases, leaving 6 bases between the germline ends. CDR3 in DNA: TGTGCCAGCAGCGAACAGGAAGAGACCCAGTACTTC. Its translation: CASSEQEETQYF.

The chain employs TRBV18 and TRBJ1-2; D gene unclear. The CDR3 length is 14 residues. The germline CDR1 and CDR2 sequences are KGHSH and LQKENI. V dropped 2 bases and J dropped 8 bases, with 15 bases sitting between them. The CDR3 loop is CASSPSAGYRGYTF. The CDR3 DNA is TGTGCCAGCTCACCAAGTGCAGGCTATAGGGGCTACACCTTC.

V usage is TRBV10-2 and J usage is TRBJ2-2; 10 bases align to TRBD2. CDR1 and CDR2 from the germline V gene are WSHSY and SAAADI. CDR3 length equals 16 residues. V lost 7 bases to trimming and J lost 2 bases; unmatched junction nucleotides: 7. The CDR3: CASTPLAGGNTGELFF. The CDR3 DNA follows: TGCGCCAGCACCCCCTTAGCGGGAGGCAACACCGGGGAGCTGTTTTTT.

The chain employs TRBV27 and TRBJ2-1; D may be TRBD2 (6 bases). The germline V gene has CDR1 MNHEY and CDR2 SMNVEV (reference sequence). The germline V and J ends were trimmed by 5 bases and 4 bases, with 9 bases remaining between them. The CDR3 runs 13 residues. The CDR3 sequence is CASSPGTYNEQFF. In DNA, the CDR3 is TGTGCCAGCAGTCCCGGGACTTACAATGAGCAGTTCTTC.

The V gene is TRBV7-6, the J gene TRBJ2-7, with D tentatively TRBD1 or TRBD2 (5 bases each). Trimming pared 5 bases from V and 6 bases from J, leaving 17 bases between. CDR1 and CDR2 from the germline V gene are SGHVS and FNYEAQ. This CDR3 comprises 14 residues. CDR3 sequence (DNA): TGTGCCAGCAGCCAGACACTGAGGGGTGGCGAGCAGTACTTC. Protein: CASSQTLRGGEQYF.

The rearrangement links TRBV6-6 to TRBJ2-7; D is possibly TRBD1 (6 bases). Germline CDR1 MNHNY, CDR2 SVGAGI (reference sequence). Trimming removed 4 bases from V and 5 bases from J, with 12 bases in between. The CDR3 extends over 13 amino acids. The CDR3 reads CASSSGVVHEQYF. The CDR3, as DNA: TGTGCCAGCAGTTCAGGGGTAGTCCACGAGCAGTACTTC.

This clone came up a few times. The rearrangement uses TRBV9 and TRBJ1-1; no reliable D call. Trimming left V 0 bases short and J 1 base short, with 7 bases between. From germline, CDR1 is SGDLS and CDR2 YYNGEE. This CDR3 has 14 amino acids. The CDR3 here is CASSVGPENTEAFF. CDR3 sequence (DNA): TGTGCCAGCAGCGTAGGCCCGGAGAACACTGAAGCTTTCTTT.

The V and J genes are TRBV6-1 and TRBJ2-7; 7 bases map to TRBD2. The CDR3 sequence is 15 residues long. Germline CDR1 is MNHNS and CDR2 is SASEGT. The trim removed 4 bases at V and 3 bases at J, leaving 9 bases unmatched. CDR3 bases: TGTGCCAGCAGTGGGCCGGGACTACGACACTACGAGCAGTACTTC. It translates to CASSGPGLRHYEQYF.

The CDR3 loop is CASGTGVDYEQYF. DNA for the CDR3: TGTGCCAGTGGTACAGGGGTGGACTACGAGCAGTACTTC. This rearrangement joins TRBV6-6 to TRBJ2-7, with 7 bases fitting TRBD1. Trimming removed 9 bases from V and 3 bases from J; junction bases left unmatched: 8. CDR1 MNHNY and CDR2 SVGAGI come from the germline V gene (reference sequence). There are 13 residues in the CDR3.

V is TRBV5-1 and J is TRBJ2-1, with TRBD1 as a possible D gene (6 bases). This CDR3 spans 14 amino acids. Germline CDR1 and CDR2: SGHRS and YFSETQ. Trimming removed 0 bases at V and 4 bases at J, with 8 bases between. The CDR3 region has the DNA TGCGCCAGCAGCTTGGACAGGGAGTACAATGAGCAGTTCTTC. Its protein product is CASSLDREYNEQFF.

This clone has just one count. The chain uses TRBV15 and TRBJ2-1; D is perhaps TRBD1 or TRBD2 (5 bases each). Germline CDR1 reads LNHNV; CDR2 reads YYDKDF (reference sequence). Trimming removed 5 bases from V and 4 bases from J, with 12 bases in between. The CDR3 runs to 14 residues. The CDR3: CATSGGAIYNEQFF. The CDR3 bases are TGTGCCACCAGCGGGGGAGCCATTTACAATGAGCAGTTCTTC.

J is TRBJ1-1 and V is TRBV28, with a possible D match to TRBD1 (6 bases). CDR1 is MDHEN, CDR2 SYDVKM, per germline. This CDR3 region has 15 residues. V lost 6 bases and J lost 6, with 20 bases in between. The CDR3 region is CASSPGDTNLAEAFF. DNA for the CDR3: TGTGCCAGCAGCCCAGGGGATACCAATCTGGCTGAAGCTTTCTTT.

This chain links TRBV7-2 with TRBJ2-2, with a weak D call TRBD2 (5 bases). CDR3 size: 16 residues. Germline loops: CDR1 SGHTA, CDR2 FQGNSA. Trimming pared 5 bases from V and 0 bases from J, leaving 13 bases between. This chain's CDR3 is CASSPARAPNTGELFF. For the CDR3, the DNA is TGTGCCAGCAGCCCAGCGAGGGCCCCGAACACCGGGGAGCTGTTTTTT. Variable domain in full (rest from reference TRBV7-2 and TRBJ2-2): GAGVSQSPSNKVTEKGKDVELRCDPISGHTALYWYRQSLGQGLEFLIYFQGNSAPDKSGLPSDRFSAERTGGSVSTLTIQRTQQEDSAVYLCASSPARAPNTGELFFGEGSRLTVL.

The chain combines TRBV20-1 with TRBJ2-7, with D unresolved. V was clipped by 8 bases and J by 1 base, with 9 bases between them. The CDR3 is 11 amino acids. Germline CDR1 reads DFQATT; CDR2 reads SNEGSKA (reference sequence). The CDR3 DNA follows: TGCAGTTGCGGTCCGTCCTACGAGCAGTACTTC. Encoded protein: CSCGPSYEQYF.

V and J are TRBV5-4 and TRBJ2-1, with 12 bases aligning to TRBD2. There are 16 residues in the CDR3. The J segment lost 5 bases and the V segment lost 0 bases, leaving 3 bases of the junction unmatched. Germline CDR1 and CDR2: SGHNT and YYREEE (reference sequence). The CDR3 nucleotides read TGTGCCAGCAGCTTGGGGGGGACTAGCGGGCACAATGAGCAGTTCTTC. This codes for CASSLGGTSGHNEQFF.

The chain couples TRBV6-5 to TRBJ2-1, with 11 bases identical to TRBD2. The CDR3 covers 15 residues. V gave up 5 bases and J gave up 4 bases; unmatched junction bases: 4. From germline, CDR1 is MNHEY and CDR2 SVGAGI. The DNA for the CDR3 is TGTGCCAGCAGTCCCGGGACTAGCGGTTACAATGAGCAGTTCTTC. Its translation: CASSPGTSGYNEQFF.